This T cell receptor beta chain was recovered during a study of blood T cells in healthy people across ages (dated by TCRdb to between 2014 and 2017). Context from the whole study: In model experiments, roughly one uniquely barcoded TCR beta cDNA molecule per two T cells was captured by template switching. To avoid experimental bias, donors of different ages were distributed randomly across sequencing lanes. The donors were divided into four age groups: young (average approximately 16 years), middle-aged (approximately 39), aged (roughly 66) and long-lived (about 80). The study measured age-related changes in TCR beta repertoire diversity using deep sequencing normalized with unique cDNA molecular identifiers. Using the same blood draw, the study looked at two additional independent replicas of 1 million unique cDNA reads for two donors, one aged 18 to 29 and the other aged 80 or older. Beyond this particular receptor, the publication reports: Observed TCR beta diversity per million T cells fell roughly linearly with age, and a significant reduction was already apparent by age around 39. There was a strong correlation between observed TCR beta diversity and the percentage of naive T cells measured by flow cytometry. Estimates of total diversity based on one million sequenced T cells were regarded as lower bounds and as underestimates. Bulk unsorted PBMC profiling prevented conclusive comparison of naive and antigen-experienced compartments. Compared with the aged group, the long-lived group had more naive CD4+ T cells, fewer expanded clones and increased TCR diversity, suggesting age selection. The CMV infection status of donors was not known, potentially confounding age-related changes in expanded clonotypes.

Comments on this clonotype: There is no known antigen for this receptor. The record has no base qualities; no much larger clone is one base away.

For CDR1 and CDR2, the germline V gene lists SNHLY and FYNNEI. The CDR3, cysteine through phenylalanine, is 15 amino acids long. Just the 45-base CDR3 DNA is kept, in frame starting at base 1. V is pruned by 7 bases and J by 6 bases, leaving 13 bases of the junction without a gene match. The 39 donors, aged about 6 to 95 years, were systemically healthy Caucasian individuals from Russia. Each donor gave 8 to 10 milliliters of peripheral blood, collected into EDTA-treated Vacutainer tubes. Ficoll-Paque density-gradient centrifugation was used to isolate PBMCs, with at least 6 million obtained per sample. Trizol reagent was used to extract total RNA from PBMCs, with at least 5.5 micrograms per sample. The percentages of naive CD45RAhigh/CD27high T cells were determined by flow cytometry on a PBMC aliquot from every donor. The library was prepared using 5' RACE. Sequencing used an Illumina HiSeq 2500. A second PCR of roughly 7 to 11 cycles was performed with a sample-barcoded 5' primer and a J-beta primer mix. A unique molecular identifier was introduced onto each TCR beta cDNA molecule by a template-switch 5' adaptor carrying 12 random nucleotides. Each sample yielded at least 3 million CDR3-containing paired-end reads. The Mint cDNA synthesis kit, primed by a TRBC-specific oligonucleotide, was used to synthesize first-strand cDNA from all RNA. After uracil-DNA glycosylase treatment, a first 18-cycle PCR used universal primers M1SS and BC2_uni_R on all cDNA. As for how the authors treated the data: Each sample was normalized by randomly selecting 1 million high-quality reads, each carrying a distinct molecular identifier. Instead of being binned into consensus sequences, reads with shared molecular identifiers were discarded. CDR3 identification, clonotype clustering and error correction used MiTCR with a Q25 quality threshold and the strictest error-elimination algorithm. A nonparametric unseen species model with Euler transformation was used to estimate lower-bound total TCR beta diversity. The public reads were quality trimmed at Q25 with fastp and then assembled into clones with MiXCR by TCRdb, keeping productive beta chains. Rows with one shared CDR3 protein collapse into an entry with the most common genes and DNA. TCRdb assigned the V and J calls; the authors' analysis was not used. The sample table shows around 1,700,000 distinct CDR3 sequences, and over 25% are seen once. The ten largest account for more than 6% of the sample.

Sequencing was performed on blood. This TCR came from a woman aged 25 to 39 in good health. The chain links TRBV2 with TRBJ1-1; TRBD1 matches 8 bases in the middle. The CDR3 is CASTRVWAGGSEAFF. The DNA reads as follows: TGTGCCAGCACCAGGGTCTGGGCAGGGGGCTCTGAAGCTTTCTTT.